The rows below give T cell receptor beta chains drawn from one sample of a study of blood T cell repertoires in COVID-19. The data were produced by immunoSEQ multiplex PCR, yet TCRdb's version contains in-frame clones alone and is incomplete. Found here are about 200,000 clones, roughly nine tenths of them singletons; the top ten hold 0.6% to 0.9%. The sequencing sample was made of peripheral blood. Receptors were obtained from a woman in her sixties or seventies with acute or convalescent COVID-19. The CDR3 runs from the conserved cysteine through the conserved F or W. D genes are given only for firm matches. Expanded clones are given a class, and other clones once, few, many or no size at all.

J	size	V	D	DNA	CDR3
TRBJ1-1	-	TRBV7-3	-	TGTGCCAGCAGATTCGAGGGCCCTAACACTGAAGCTTTCTTT	CASRFEGPNTEAFF
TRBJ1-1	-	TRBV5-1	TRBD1	TGCGCCAGCAGCTTGGAGGGACAGCCGAAGACTGAAGCTTTCTTT	CASSLEGQPKTEAFF
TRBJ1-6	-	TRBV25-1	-	TGTGCCAGCAGTCCTCCCGCTTCCGGGAGCTCCTATAATTCACCCCTCCACTTT	CASSPPASGSSYNSPLHF
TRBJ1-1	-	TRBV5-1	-	TGCGCCAGCAGCTTGGAGTGGGCGCAGAACACTGAAGCTTTCTTT	CASSLEWAQNTEAFF
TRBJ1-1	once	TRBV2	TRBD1	TGTGCCAGCAGCGAGACAGGGGGCGAGATGGCTTTCTTT	CASSETGGEMAFF
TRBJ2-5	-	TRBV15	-	TGTGCCACCAGCTCCAGGGACAACTCGGAGACCCAGTACTTC	CATSSRDNSETQYF
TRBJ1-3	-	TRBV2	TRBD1	TGTGCCAGCAGGGCCCCAGGGGGCGCCAGCTCTGGAAACACCATATATTTT	CASRAPGGASSGNTIYF
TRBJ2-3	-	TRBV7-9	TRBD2	TGTGCCAGCAGCCCAGGGACTAGCGGGACAGATACGCAGTATTTT	CASSPGTSGTDTQYF
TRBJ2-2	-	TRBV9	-	TGTGCCAGCAGCACCTTAGCGCTCCCCGGGGAGCTGTTTTTT	CASSTLALPGELFF
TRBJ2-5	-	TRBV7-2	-	TGTGCCAGCAGCCCTCCGGGATCTAGCGTCCAAGAGACCCAGTACTTC	CASSPPGSSVQETQYF
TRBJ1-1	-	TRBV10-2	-	TGCGCCAGCAGTGACGGTGGGGCAGGCACTGAAGCTTTCTTT	CASSDGGAGTEAFF
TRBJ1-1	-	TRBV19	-	TGTGCCAGTACCGATCTTAGGAGGGGCGGTAGAAACACTGAAGCTTTCTTT	CASTDLRRGGRNTEAFF
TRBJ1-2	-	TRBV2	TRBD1	TGTGCCGGGGGAGACAGGGGAGGGTATGGCTACACCTTC	CAGGDRGGYGYTF
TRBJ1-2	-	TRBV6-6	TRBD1	TGTGCCAGCAGTTACTCGGCAGGGGGCCTGGTTGGCTACACCTTC	CASSYSAGGLVGYTF
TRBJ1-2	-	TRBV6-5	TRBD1	TGTGCCAGCAGTTTAAACAGGGGAAACTATGGCTACACCTTC	CASSLNRGNYGYTF
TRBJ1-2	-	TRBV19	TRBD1	TGTGCCAGTAGGAAACAGGGGAACTATGGCTACACCTTC	CASRKQGNYGYTF
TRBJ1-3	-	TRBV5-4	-	TGTGCCAGCAGCGCCCAGGGAAACACCATATATTTT	CASSAQGNTIYF
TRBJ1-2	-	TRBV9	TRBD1	TGTGCCAGCAGCGTCACAGGGGTTTCGAATGGCTACACCTTC	CASSVTGVSNGYTF
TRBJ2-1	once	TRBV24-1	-	TGTGCCACCAGTGGGGCAGTGAGCTCCTACAATGAGCAGTTCTTC	CATSGAVSSYNEQFF
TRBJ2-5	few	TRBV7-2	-	TGTGCCAGCAGCTTAATAGGCCGCGGGGCCCAAGAGACCCAGTACTTC	CASSLIGRGAQETQYF
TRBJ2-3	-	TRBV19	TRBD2	TGTGCCAGTAGATCGATGGGACTAGCGACATGGAATACGCAGTATTTT	CASRSMGLATWNTQYF
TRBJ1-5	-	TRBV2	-	TGTGCCAGCAGTGTGCCCCAGGTTAGCAATCAGCCCCAGCATTTT	CASSVPQVSNQPQHF
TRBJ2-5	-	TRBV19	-	TGTGCCAGTAGTATTACCGGATTCCAGGGGACCCAGTACTTC	CASSITGFQGTQYF
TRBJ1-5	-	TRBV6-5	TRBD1	TGTGCCAGCAGACCTGACAGGGCCCAGCCCCAGCATTTT	CASRPDRAQPQHF
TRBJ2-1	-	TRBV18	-	TGTGCCAGCTCACCCTCAGGACAGGAGCAGTTCTTC	CASSPSGQEQFF
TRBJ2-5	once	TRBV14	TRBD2	TGTGCCAGCAGCCCGACTAGCGAGGAGACCCAGTACTTC	CASSPTSEETQYF
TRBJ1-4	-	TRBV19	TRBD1	TGTGCCAGTAGTATGGGTGTGAACAGGGGTGGAGAAAAACTGTTTTTT	CASSMGVNRGGEKLFF
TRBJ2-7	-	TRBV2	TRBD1	TGTGCCTCCAAGGGACAGGGGTTGAGCGAGCAGTACTTC	CASKGQGLSEQYF
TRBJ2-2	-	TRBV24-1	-	TGTGCCACCCAGGGAACGAACACCGGGGAGCTGTTTTTT	CATQGTNTGELFF
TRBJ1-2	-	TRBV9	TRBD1	TGTGCCAGCAGCGTACCCGACAGGGGCTTTGGTAACTATGGCTACACCTTC	CASSVPDRGFGNYGYTF
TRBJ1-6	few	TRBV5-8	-	TGTGCCAGCAGCTTGGGACAGACACCGGGAGGAAATTCACCCCTCCACTTT	CASSLGQTPGGNSPLHF
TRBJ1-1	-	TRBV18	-	TGTGCCAGCTCAGAGCAGAGGGGGGAAGCTTTCTTT	CASSEQRGEAFF
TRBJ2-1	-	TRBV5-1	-	TGCGCCAGCAGGAACCAGGGAAATGAGCAGTTCTTC	CASRNQGNEQFF
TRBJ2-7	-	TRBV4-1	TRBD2	TGCGCCAGCAGCCATCCCGGGGCGGGGGGTACCTACGAGCAGTACTTC	CASSHPGAGGTYEQYF
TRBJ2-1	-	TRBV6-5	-	TGTGCCAGTAGTTACTCGACGCGGAGTGAGCAGTTCTTC	CASSYSTRSEQFF
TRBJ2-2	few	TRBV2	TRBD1	TGTGCCAGCATGAAGGACAGGACGAACACCGGGGAGCTGTTTTTT	CASMKDRTNTGELFF
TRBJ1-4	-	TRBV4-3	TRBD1	TGCGCCAGCAGCCAAGATGGAGACAGGGCCGGGGAAAAACTGTTTTTT	CASSQDGDRAGEKLFF
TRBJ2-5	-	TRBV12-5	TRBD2	TGTGCTAGTGGTTTGGTACTAGCGGGGTACGAGACCCAGTACTTC	CASGLVLAGYETQYF
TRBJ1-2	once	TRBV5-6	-	TGTGCCAGCAGCTCCCAGGGAGGCTATGGCTACACCTTC	CASSSQGGYGYTF
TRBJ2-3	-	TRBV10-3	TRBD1	TGTGCCATCAGACAGGGGGGATTAACAGATACGCAGTATTTT	CAIRQGGLTDTQYF
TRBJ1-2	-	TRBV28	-	TGTGCCAGCGTGACAGCTAACTATGGCTACACCTTC	CASVTANYGYTF
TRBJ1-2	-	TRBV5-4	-	TGTGCCAGCAGCTTGGCCGGGTCGGGAGAGTTTTTGTACACCTTC	CASSLAGSGEFLYTF
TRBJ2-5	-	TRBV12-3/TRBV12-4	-	TGTGCCAGCAGTTTATCCGGGTCCGAGACCCAGTACTTC	CASSLSGSETQYF
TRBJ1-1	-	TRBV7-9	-	TGTGCCAGCTGGGGGGGGTCTCTTGGCACTGAAGCTTTCTTT	CASWGGSLGTEAFF
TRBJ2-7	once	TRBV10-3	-	TGTGCCATCAGTGACTCTGGTGACAAAACCTACGAGCAGTACTTC	CAISDSGDKTYEQYF
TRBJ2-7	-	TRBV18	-	TGTGCCAGCTCCCACGACTCCCAGAGCTCCTACGAGCAGTACTTC	CASSHDSQSSYEQYF
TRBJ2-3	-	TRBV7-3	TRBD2	TGTGCCAGCAGCTTAAGAGCAGCGGGAGGGCCAGGAGATACGCAGTATTTT	CASSLRAAGGPGDTQYF
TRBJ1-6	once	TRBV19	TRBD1	TGTGCCAGCTTTCAAGGACAGGGAAAGTCACCCCTCCACTTT	CASFQGQGKSPLHF
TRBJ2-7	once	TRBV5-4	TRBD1	TGTGCCAGCAGTAATTCCGGACAGGCCTACGAGCAGTACTTC	CASSNSGQAYEQYF
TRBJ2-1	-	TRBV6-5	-	TGTGCCAGCAGTTACTCGAATAAGGGGAATGAGCAGTTCTTC	CASSYSNKGNEQFF
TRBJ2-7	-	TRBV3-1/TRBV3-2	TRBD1	TGTGCCAGCAGCCAAAGAACGGGACAGGGAGGCATAGAGCAGTACTTC	CASSQRTGQGGIEQYF
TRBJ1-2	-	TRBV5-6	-	TGTGCCAGCAGCTCGACTGCGGTCGGGTATGGCTACACCTTC	CASSSTAVGYGYTF
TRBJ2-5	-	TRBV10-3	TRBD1	TGTGCCATCAGGGGACAGCCACAAGAGACCCAGTACTTC	CAIRGQPQETQYF
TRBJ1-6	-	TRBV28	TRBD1	TGTGCCAGCAGTTTGGGGCAGACAGGGGGCGGTTCACCCCTCCACTTT	CASSLGQTGGGSPLHF
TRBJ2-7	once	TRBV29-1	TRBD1	TGCAGCGTGAACAGGGGTTACGAGCAGTACTTC	CSVNRGYEQYF
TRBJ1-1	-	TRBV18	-	TGTGCCAGCTCACCCGTACATGACAGGAGGAACACTGAAGCTTTCTTT	CASSPVHDRRNTEAFF
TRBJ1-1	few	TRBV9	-	TGTGCCAGCAGCGTAGCGGTGAACACTGAAGCTTTCTTT	CASSVAVNTEAFF
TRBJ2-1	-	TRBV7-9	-	TGTGCCAGCAGCCGCACCAGGGATGGTGAGCAGTTCTTC	CASSRTRDGEQFF